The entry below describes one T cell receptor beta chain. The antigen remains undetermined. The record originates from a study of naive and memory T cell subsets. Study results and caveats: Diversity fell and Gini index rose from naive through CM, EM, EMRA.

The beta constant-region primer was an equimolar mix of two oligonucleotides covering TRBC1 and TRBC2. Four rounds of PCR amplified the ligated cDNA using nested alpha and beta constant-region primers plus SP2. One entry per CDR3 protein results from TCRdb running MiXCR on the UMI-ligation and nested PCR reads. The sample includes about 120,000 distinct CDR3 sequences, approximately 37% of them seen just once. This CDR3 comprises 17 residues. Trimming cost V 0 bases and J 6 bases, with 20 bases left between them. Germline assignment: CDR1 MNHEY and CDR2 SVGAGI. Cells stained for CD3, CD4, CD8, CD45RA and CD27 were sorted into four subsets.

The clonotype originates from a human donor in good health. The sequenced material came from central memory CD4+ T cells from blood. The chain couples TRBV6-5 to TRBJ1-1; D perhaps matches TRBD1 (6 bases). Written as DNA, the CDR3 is TGTGCCAGCAGTTACTCGGGTAGAGCCGGGGGCAATGCTGAAGCTTTCTTT. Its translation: CASSYSGRAGGNAEAFF.